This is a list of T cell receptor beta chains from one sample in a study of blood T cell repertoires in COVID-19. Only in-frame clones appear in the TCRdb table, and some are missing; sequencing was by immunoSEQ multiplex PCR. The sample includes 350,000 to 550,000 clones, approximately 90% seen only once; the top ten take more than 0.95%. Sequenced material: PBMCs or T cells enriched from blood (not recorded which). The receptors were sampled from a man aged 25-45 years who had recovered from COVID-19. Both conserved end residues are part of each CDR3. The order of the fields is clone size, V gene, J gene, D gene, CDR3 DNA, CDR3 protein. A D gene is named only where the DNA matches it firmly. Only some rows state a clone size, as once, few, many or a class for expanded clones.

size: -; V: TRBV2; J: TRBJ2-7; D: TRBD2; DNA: TGTGCCAGCAGTCGTACTAGCGGGGGATCCTACGAGCAGTACTTC; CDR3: CASSRTSGGSYEQYF
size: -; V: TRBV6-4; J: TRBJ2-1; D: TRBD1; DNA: TGTGCCAGCAGTGACACCCGACAGGGGCCGCTCAATGAGCAGTTCTTC; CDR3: CASSDTRQGPLNEQFF
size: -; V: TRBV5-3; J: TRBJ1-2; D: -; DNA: TGTGCCAGAAGCTCCTCGACACTCTATGGCTACACCTTC; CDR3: CARSSSTLYGYTF
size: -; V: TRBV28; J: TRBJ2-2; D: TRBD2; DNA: TGTGCCAGCACCCCTGAGCGGGAAAACACCGGGGAGCTGTTTTTT; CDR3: CASTPERENTGELFF
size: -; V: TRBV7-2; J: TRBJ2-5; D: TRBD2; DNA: TGTGCCACCTGGACTAGCGGGACCCAGAGGGAGACCCAGTACTTC; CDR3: CATWTSGTQRETQYF
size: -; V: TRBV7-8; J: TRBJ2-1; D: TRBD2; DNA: TGTGCCAGCAGCTTAGGTTCGCTAGCGGGAGGAAACTCCTACAATGAGCAGTTCTTC; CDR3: CASSLGSLAGGNSYNEQFF
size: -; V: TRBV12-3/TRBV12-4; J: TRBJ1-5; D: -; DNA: TGTGCCAGCAGCTTGGACAGCACTATACCCCAGCATTTT; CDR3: CASSLDSTIPQHF
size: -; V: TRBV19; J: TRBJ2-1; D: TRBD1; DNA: TGTGCCAGTAGGGGCAGGGGGCGGTACAATGAGCAGTTCTTC; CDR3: CASRGRGRYNEQFF
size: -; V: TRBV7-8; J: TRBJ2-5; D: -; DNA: TGTGCCAGCAGACCAGCCTGGTTAGCGTCGGGAGAGACCCAGTACTTC; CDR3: CASRPAWLASGETQYF
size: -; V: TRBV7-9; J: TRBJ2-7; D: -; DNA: TGTGCCAGCAGCCCGGACAGGGACTATGACGAGCAGTACTTC; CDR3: CASSPDRDYDEQYF
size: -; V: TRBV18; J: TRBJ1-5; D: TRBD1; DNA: TGTGCCAGCTCACGATCCGGGACAGGGGCGAATCAGCCCCAGCATTTT; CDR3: CASSRSGTGANQPQHF
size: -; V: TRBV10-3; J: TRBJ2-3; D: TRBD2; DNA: TGTGCCATCTCGCCAACGACGGGACTAGCGGGCTCAGATACGCAGTATTTT; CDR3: CAISPTTGLAGSDTQYF
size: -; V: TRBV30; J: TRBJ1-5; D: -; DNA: TGTGCCTGGAGTCCTCCGGACACTACCGTCCGGCGCCAGCATTTT; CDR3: CAWSPPDTTVRRQHF
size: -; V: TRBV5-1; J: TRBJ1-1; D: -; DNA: TGCGCCAGCAGCGCTTACATGAACACTGAAGCTTTCTTT; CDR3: CASSAYMNTEAFF
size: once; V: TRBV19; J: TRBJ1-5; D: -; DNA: TGTGCCAGCAGGGGTGGGAATCAGCCCCAGCATTTT; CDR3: CASRGGNQPQHF
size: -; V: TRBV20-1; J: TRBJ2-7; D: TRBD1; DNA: TGCAGTGCTAACAGGGGGCCCGAGCAGTACTTC; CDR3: CSANRGPEQYF
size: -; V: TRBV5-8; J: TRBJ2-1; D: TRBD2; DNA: TGTGCCAGCAGCTATCTAGCGGGAGCGATCAATGAGCAGTTCTTC; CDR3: CASSYLAGAINEQFF
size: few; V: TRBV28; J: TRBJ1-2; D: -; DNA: TGTGCCAGCAGTCCAGGGGAATTCTATGGCTACACCTTC; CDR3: CASSPGEFYGYTF
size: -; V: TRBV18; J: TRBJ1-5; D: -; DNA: TGTGCCAGCTCACCCGCGGGGGGCGATCAGCCCCAGCATTTT; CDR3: CASSPAGGDQPQHF
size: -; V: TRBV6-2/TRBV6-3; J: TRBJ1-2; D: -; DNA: TGTGCCAGCAGTTACTCCACGGGAACTGGTTCCTTC; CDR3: CASSYSTGTGSF
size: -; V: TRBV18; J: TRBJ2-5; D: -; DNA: TGTGCCAGCTCACCACTGCCCGAGGAGACCCAGTACTTC; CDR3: CASSPLPEETQYF
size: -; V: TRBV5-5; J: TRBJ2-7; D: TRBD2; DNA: TGTGCCAGCAGCGGTAGCGGGCTCGAGTACTTC; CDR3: CASSGSGLEYF
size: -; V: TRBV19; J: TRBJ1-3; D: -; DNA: TGTGCCAGTAGTATGGGGGCAGGGAGACTTCTGGGAGGAAACACCATATATTTT; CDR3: CASSMGAGRLLGGNTIYF
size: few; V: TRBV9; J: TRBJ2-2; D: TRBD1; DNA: TGTGCCAGCAGCAAAAGTGGGACAGCGAACACCGGGGAGCTGTTTTTT; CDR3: CASSKSGTANTGELFF
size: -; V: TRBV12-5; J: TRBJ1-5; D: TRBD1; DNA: TGTGCTAGTGGTTTGGTTCCCATAAAAACCCGGACAGGGGAATTTCAGCCCCAGCATTTT; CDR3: CASGLVPIKTRTGEFQPQHF
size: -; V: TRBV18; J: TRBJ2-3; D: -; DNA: TGTGCCAGCTCTTACGAGACAGATACGCAGTATTTT; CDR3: CASSYETDTQYF
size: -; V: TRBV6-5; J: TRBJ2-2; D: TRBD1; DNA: TGTGCCAGCATTCAGGGGGCGGCCGCCGGGGAGCTGTTTTTT; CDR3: CASIQGAAAGELFF
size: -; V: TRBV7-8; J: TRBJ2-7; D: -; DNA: TGTGCCAGCAGCTCAGGGGGGTATCAGCAGTACTTC; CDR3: CASSSGGYQQYF
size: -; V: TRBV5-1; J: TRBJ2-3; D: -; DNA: TGCGCCAGCAGCTTGGCCGTCGTCGCGGCCACTAGCACAGATACGCAGTATTTT; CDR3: CASSLAVVAATSTDTQYF
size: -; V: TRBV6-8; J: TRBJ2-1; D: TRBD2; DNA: TGTGCCAGCAGTTACCCCGAATCGGCTAGCGGGTACTCCTACAATGAGCAGTTCTTC; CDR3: CASSYPESASGYSYNEQFF
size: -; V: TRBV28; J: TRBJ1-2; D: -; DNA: TGTGCCAGCAGTTTCGAGGATGGCTACACCTTC; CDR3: CASSFEDGYTF
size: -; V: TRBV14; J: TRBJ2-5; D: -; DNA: TGTGCCAGCAGCCAAAACCTAGCGCTCCAAGAGACCCAGTACTTC; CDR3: CASSQNLALQETQYF
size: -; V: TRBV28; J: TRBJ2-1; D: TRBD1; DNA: TGTGCCAGCAGTTTTGGGGGACAGGGAGATGAGCAGTTCTTC; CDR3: CASSFGGQGDEQFF
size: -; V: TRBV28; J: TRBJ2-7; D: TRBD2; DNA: TGTGCCAGCAGTTTCTCGTCGACTAGCGGGATTTTCGAGCAGTACTTC; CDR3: CASSFSSTSGIFEQYF
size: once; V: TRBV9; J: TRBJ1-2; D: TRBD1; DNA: TGTGCCAGCAGCGTAGAGGGACAGGGCTATGGCTACACCTTC; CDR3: CASSVEGQGYGYTF
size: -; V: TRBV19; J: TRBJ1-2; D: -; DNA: TGTGCCAGTAGTATCAGCGAATCGGGGGGCTACACCTTC; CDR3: CASSISESGGYTF
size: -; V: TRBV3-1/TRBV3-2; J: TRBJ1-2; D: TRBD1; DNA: TGTGCCAGCAGAGTCTCCGGAGACAGGGGAATTTCTGGCTACACCTTC; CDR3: CASRVSGDRGISGYTF
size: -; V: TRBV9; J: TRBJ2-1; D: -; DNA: TGTGCCAGCGGGGGGGGCGGCCACCAGGGTCGTCCATACAATGAGCAGTTCTTC; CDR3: CASGGGGHQGRPYNEQFF
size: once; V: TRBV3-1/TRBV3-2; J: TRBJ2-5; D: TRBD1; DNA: TGTGCCAGCAGCGGACAGGGATTGCAGACCCAGTACTTC; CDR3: CASSGQGLQTQYF
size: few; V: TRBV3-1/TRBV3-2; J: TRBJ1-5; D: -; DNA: TGTGCCAGCAGCAATATGCCAGGTGGGCCCCAGCATTTT; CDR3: CASSNMPGGPQHF
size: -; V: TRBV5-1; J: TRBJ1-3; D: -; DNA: TGCGCCAGCAGCTTGGAGGGGTGGGACACCATATATTTT; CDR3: CASSLEGWDTIYF
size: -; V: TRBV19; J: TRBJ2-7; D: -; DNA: TGTGCCAGTAGTATAGACAGGGACTACGAGCAGTACTTC; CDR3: CASSIDRDYEQYF
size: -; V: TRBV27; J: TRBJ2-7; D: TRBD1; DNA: TGTGCCAGCAGTTCGGGACAGCCGCGTGAAGAGCAGTACTTC; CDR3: CASSSGQPREEQYF
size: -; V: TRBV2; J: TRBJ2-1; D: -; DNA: TGTGCCAGCAGTGAGATAGATAATGAGCAGTTCTTC; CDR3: CASSEIDNEQFF
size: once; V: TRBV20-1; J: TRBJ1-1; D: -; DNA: TGCAGTGCAAACAGCCTCTCCAGGGGTTTCTTT; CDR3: CSANSLSRGFF
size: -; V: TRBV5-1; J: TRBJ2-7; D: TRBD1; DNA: TGCGCCAGCAGCTTCGGGACAGGGGGTTACGAGCAGTACTTC; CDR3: CASSFGTGGYEQYF
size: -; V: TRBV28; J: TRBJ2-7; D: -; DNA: TGTGCCAGCGGGAGCTCTCCTCTCGAGCAGTACTTC; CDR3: CASGSSPLEQYF
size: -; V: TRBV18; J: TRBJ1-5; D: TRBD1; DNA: TGTGCCAGCTCACCACGGGACAGGGGTTTGGAGCCCCAGCATTTT; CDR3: CASSPRDRGLEPQHF
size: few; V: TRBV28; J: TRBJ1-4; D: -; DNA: TGTGCCAGCAGTTTGGCAGGAAATGAAAAACTGTTTTTT; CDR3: CASSLAGNEKLFF
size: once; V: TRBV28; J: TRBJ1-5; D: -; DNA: TGTGCCAGCAGTTTAGATCCGTGGCAGGGCGCCTATCAGCCCCAGCATTTT; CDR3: CASSLDPWQGAYQPQHF
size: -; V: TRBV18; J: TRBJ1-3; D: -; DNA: TGTGCCAGCTTGGGGAGCTCTGGAAACACCATATATTTT; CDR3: CASLGSSGNTIYF
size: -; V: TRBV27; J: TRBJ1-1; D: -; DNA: TGTGCCAGCAGTGGGAGAGCGACCTACAGGGCGGAAATGAACACTGAAGCTTTCTTT; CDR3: CASSGRATYRAEMNTEAFF
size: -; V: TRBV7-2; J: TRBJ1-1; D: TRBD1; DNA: TGTGCCAGCAGCCCGCGGCGGACAGGAGGAACTGAAGCTTTCTTT; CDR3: CASSPRRTGGTEAFF
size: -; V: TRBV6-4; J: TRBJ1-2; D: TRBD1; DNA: TGTGCCAGCAGTGACTCCGGGTGGACAGGGGGCGTAAGTGGCTACACCTTC; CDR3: CASSDSGWTGGVSGYTF